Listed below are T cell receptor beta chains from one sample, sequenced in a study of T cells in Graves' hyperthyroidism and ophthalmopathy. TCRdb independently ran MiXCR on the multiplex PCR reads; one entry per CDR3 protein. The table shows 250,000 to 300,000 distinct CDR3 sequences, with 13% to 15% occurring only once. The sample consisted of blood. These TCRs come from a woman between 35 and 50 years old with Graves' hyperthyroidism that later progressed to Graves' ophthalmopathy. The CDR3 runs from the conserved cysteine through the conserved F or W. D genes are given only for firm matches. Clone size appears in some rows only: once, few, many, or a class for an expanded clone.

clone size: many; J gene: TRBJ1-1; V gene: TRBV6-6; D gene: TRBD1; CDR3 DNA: TGTGCCAGCAGTTACTCGATCGGACGGGACAGGAACACTGAAGCTTTCTTT; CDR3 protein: CASSYSIGRDRNTEAFF
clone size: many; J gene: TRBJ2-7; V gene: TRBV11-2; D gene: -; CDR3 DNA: TGTGCCAGCAGCTCCATTAGCCCTCTCCTTCGGGGGATCTACGAGCAGTACTTC; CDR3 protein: CASSSISPLLRGIYEQYF
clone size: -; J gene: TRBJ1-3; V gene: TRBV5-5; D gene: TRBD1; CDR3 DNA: TGTGCCATGCAGGACAGGGGTGGAAACACCATATATTTT; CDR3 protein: CAMQDRGGNTIYF
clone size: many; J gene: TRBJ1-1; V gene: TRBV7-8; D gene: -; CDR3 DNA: TGTGCCAGCAGCCCCTTCGGGACATCCAGTCGTGAAGCTTTCTTT; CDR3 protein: CASSPFGTSSREAFF
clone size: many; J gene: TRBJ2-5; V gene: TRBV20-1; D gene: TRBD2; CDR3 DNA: TGCAGTGCTAGGACAGCGGGAGTCTTGGAGACCCAGTACTTC; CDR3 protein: CSARTAGVLETQYF
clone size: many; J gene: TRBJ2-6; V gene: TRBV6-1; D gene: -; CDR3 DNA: TGTGCCAGCAGTGGGACCAGGTGGGCTGGGGCCAACGTCCTGACTTTC; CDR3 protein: CASSGTRWAGANVLTF
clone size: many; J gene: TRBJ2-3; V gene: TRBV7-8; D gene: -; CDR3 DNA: TGTGCCAGCGGAATCCTCACAGATACGCAGTATTTT; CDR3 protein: CASGILTDTQYF
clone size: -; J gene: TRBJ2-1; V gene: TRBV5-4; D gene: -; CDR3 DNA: TGTGCCAGCAGCTTGGTACGGGGGGCAACAGACAATGAGCAGTTCTTC; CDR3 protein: CASSLVRGATDNEQFF
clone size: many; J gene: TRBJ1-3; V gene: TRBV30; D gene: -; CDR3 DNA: TGTGCCTGTCGTGGGGGAAACACCATATATTTT; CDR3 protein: CACRGGNTIYF
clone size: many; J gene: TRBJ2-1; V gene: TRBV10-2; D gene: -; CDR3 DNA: TGCGCCACCGGCAGGGGGGAGGGTGGTGAGCAGTTCTTC; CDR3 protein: CATGRGEGGEQFF
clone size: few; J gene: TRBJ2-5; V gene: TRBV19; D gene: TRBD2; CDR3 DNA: TGTGCCACCCGGGAGCGGGGCGGCGAGACCCAGTACTTC; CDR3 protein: CATRERGGETQYF
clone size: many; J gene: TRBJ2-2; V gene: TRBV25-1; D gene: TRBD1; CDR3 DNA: TGTGCCAGCAGCGACAGGGGGAGCGACACCGGGGAGCTGTTTTTT; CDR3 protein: CASSDRGSDTGELFF
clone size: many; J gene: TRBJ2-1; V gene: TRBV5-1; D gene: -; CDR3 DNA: TGCGCCAGCAGTTCCTGGCAGGGTGAGCAGTTCTTC; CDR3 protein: CASSSWQGEQFF
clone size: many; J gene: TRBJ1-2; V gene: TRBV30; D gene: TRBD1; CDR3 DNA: TGTGCCTCGAGCAGGGGGAGCTATGGCTACACCTTC; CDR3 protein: CASSRGSYGYTF
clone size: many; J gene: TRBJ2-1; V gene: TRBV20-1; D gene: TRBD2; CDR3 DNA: TGCAGTGCTAGAGATCCTAGCGGTGGGGGGAATGAGCAGTTCTTC; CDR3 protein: CSARDPSGGGNEQFF
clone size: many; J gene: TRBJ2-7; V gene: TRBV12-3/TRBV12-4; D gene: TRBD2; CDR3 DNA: TGTGCCAGCAGTCCCCAAGCGGGAGGGCCCTACGAGCAGTACTTC; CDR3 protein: CASSPQAGGPYEQYF
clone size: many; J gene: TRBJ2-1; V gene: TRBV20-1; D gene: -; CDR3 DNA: TGCAGTGCTAGAGATAGGGCAGGGATACGGGTTATGGGCAATGAGCAGTTCTTC; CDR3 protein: CSARDRAGIRVMGNEQFF
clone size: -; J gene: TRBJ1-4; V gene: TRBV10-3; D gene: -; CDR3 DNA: TGTGCCATCGGGGGAACAGCTAATGAAAAACTGTTTTTT; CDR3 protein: CAIGGTANEKLFF
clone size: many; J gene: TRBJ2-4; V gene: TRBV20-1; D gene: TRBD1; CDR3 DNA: TGCAGTGCTCTCCGACAGGGTCCCAAAAACATTCAGTACTTC; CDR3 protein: CSALRQGPKNIQYF
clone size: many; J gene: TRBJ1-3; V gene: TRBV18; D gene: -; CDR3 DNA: TGTGCCAGCTCACCAGGCCAGAGTTCTGGAAACACCATATATTTT; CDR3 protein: CASSPGQSSGNTIYF
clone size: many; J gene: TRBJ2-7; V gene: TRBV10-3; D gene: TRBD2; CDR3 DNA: TGTGCCATCAGTCTGGGACTAGCGAGCTACGAGCAGTACTTC; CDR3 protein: CAISLGLASYEQYF
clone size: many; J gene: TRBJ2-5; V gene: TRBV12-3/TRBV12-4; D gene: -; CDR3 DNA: TGTGCCAGCAGTTTAAATGGGTGGCAAGGGGAGACCCAGTACTTC; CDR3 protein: CASSLNGWQGETQYF
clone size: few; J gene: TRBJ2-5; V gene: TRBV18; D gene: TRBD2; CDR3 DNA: TGTGCCAGCTCACCTACTAGCGGAGAGACCCAGTACTTC; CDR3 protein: CASSPTSGETQYF
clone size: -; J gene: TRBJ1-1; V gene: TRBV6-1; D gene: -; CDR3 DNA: TGTGCCAGCAGCCACCCGGAGGGGGAGGCTTTCTTT; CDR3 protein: CASSHPEGEAFF
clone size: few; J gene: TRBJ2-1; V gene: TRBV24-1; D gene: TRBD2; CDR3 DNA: TGTGCCACCAGCCCAGGACTAGCGGCCAACAATGAGCAGTTCTTC; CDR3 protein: CATSPGLAANNEQFF
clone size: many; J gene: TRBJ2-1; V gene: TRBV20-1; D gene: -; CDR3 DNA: TGCAGTGCTAGTCCTCCAAGACATTTACTCTACAATGAGCAGTTCTTC; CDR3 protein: CSASPPRHLLYNEQFF
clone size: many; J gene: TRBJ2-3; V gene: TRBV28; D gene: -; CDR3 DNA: TGTGCCAGCAGTCCCAGTGGAGCAGCAGGCACAGATACGCAGTATTTT; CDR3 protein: CASSPSGAAGTDTQYF
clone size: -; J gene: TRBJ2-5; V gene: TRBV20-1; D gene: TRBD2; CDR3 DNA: TGCAGTGCGAGCCTAGCGGGAGAGGCCGGGGGGACCCAGTACTTC; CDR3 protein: CSASLAGEAGGTQYF
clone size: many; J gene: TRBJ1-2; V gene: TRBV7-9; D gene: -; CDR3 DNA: TGTGCCAGCAGCTTAGGAGGTCGCGCACTCAACTATGGCTACACCTTC; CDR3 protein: CASSLGGRALNYGYTF
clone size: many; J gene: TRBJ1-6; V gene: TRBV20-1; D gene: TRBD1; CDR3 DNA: TGCAGTGCTAGTTGGACAGGGCATAATTCACCCCTCCACTTT; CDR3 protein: CSASWTGHNSPLHF
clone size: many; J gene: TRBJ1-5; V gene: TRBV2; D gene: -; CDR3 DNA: TGTGCCAGCAGTGGGGAGCGCCAGCCCCAGCATTTT; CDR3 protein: CASSGERQPQHF
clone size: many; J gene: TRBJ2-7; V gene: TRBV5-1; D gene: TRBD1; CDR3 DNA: TGCGCCAGCAGCGGTGGGACAGGGGACGAGCAGTACTTC; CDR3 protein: CASSGGTGDEQYF
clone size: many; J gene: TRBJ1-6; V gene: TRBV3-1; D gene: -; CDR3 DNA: TGTGCCAGCAGCCACGGGACACTTAATTCACCCCTCCACTTT; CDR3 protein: CASSHGTLNSPLHF
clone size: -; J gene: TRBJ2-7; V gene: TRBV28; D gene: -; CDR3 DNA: TGTGCCAGCAGTTGGGGGTCCCCCTACGAGCAGTACTTC; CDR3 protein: CASSWGSPYEQYF
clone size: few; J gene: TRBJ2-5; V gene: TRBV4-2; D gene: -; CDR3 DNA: TGTGCCAGCAGCCAAGACAGGGGGGGCCAAGAGACCCAGTACTTC; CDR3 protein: CASSQDRGGQETQYF
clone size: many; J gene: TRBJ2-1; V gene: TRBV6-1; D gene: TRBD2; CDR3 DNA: TGTGCCAGCAGTTCTCGGACTAGCGGGAGACGAAATGAGCAGTTCTTC; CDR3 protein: CASSSRTSGRRNEQFF
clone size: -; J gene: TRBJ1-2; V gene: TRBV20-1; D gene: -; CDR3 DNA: TGCAGTGTATGGACAAGATCTAACTATGGCTACACCTTC; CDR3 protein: CSVWTRSNYGYTF
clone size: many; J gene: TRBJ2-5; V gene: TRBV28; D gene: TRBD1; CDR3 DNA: TGTGCCAGCAGTTTAGGGGCCAGGGGGATAGGAGAGACCCAGTACTTC; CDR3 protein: CASSLGARGIGETQYF
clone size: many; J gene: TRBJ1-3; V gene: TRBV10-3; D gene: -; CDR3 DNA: TGTGCCATCAGCCTAAAAGGGGGTTCATCAGGAAACACCATATATTTT; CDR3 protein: CAISLKGGSSGNTIYF
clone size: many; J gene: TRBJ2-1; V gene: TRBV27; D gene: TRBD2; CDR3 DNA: TGTGCCAGCAGTTTAGCGGGAGGGGCCTACAATGAGCAGTTCTTC; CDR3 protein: CASSLAGGAYNEQFF
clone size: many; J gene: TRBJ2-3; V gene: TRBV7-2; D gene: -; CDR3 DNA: TGTGCCAGCAGCCCCGCCTTCTCTACGCAGTATTTT; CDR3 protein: CASSPAFSTQYF
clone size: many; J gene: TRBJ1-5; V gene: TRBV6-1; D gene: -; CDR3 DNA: TGTGCCAGCAGTTCCAACAAAAAGGGACGGAACAATCAGCCCCAGCATTTT; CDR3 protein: CASSSNKKGRNNQPQHF
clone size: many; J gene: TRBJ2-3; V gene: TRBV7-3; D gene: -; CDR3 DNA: TGTGCCAGCAGTCAGACCGGGGTAGTAACAGATACGCAGTATTTT; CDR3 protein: CASSQTGVVTDTQYF
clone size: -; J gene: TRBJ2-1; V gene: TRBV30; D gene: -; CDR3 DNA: TGTGCCCTGACTTTGGGCTCTGTTAGCTCCTACATTGAGCAGTTCTTC; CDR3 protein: CALTLGSVSSYIEQFF
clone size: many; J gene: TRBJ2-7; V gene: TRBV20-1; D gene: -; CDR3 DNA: TGCAGTGCTAGCGGGGACCACCTCGAGCAGTACTTC; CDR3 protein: CSASGDHLEQYF
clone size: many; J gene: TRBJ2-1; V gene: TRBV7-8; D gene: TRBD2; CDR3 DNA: TGTGCCAGCAGCTTAAGGCGGGGGGGGAACAATGAGCAGTTCTTC; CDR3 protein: CASSLRRGGNNEQFF
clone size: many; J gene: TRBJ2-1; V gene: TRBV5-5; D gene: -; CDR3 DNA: TGTGCCAGCAGCTTGCAGCTGCTGATCCTCAATGAGCAGTTCTTC; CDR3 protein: CASSLQLLILNEQFF
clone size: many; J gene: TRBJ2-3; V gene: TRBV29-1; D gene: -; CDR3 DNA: TGCAGCGTTGAAGCTTTGGGTTTGGCAGATACGCAGTATTTT; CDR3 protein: CSVEALGLADTQYF
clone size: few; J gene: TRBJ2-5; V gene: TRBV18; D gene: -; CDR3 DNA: TGTGCCAGCTCACCACCGGCAATTCGGGAGACCCAGTACTTC; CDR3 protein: CASSPPAIRETQYF
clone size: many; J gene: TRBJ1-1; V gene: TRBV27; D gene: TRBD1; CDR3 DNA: TGTGCCAGCAGCTTCACAGGGGGGCCCACTGAAGCTTTCTTT; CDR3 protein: CASSFTGGPTEAFF
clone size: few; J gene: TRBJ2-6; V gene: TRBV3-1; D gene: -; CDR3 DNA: TGTGCCAGCAGTCGTCCTTTTGGTGGGGCCAACGTCCTGACTTTC; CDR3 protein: CASSRPFGGANVLTF
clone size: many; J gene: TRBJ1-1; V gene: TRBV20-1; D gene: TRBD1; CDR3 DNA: TGCAGTGCCCCCGGGCAGGGGGCAACTGAAGCTTTCTTT; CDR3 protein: CSAPGQGATEAFF
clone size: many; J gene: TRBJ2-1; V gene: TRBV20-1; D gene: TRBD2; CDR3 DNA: TGCAGTGCTAGCGATATAGCGGGAAGCTCCTACAATGAGCAGTTCTTC; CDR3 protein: CSASDIAGSSYNEQFF
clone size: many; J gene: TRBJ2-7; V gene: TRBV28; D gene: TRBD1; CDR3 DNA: TGTGCCAGCAGTTCCCGGGACAGGGCATACGAGCAGTACTTC; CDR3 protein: CASSSRDRAYEQYF
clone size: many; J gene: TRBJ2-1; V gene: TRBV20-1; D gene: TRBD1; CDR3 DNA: TGCAGCTTCAGATCCGGGACAGGGACAAATGAGCAGTTCTTC; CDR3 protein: CSFRSGTGTNEQFF
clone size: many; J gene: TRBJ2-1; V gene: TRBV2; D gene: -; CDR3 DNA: TGTGCCAGCATTAAAGCGGGTACCGGTATGTATGAGCAGTTCTTC; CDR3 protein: CASIKAGTGMYEQFF
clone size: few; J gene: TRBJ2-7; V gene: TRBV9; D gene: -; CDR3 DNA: TGTGCCAGCAGCGTAGACGGGAGAGACTACGAGCAGTACTTC; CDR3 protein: CASSVDGRDYEQYF
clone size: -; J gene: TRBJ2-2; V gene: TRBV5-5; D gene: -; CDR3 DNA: TGTGCCAGCAGCCGCGGATTTTGGGCCGGGGAGCTGTTTTTT; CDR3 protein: CASSRGFWAGELFF